This T cell receptor (beta chain) appears in the sequencing data of a study of cytomegalovirus exposure and HLA in healthy donors. Study-wide background: Out of fewer than 500 genotyped donors, roughly 80% belonged to the Caucasian-associated ancestry cluster.

Turning to this clone: As yet, its antigen is unknown.

Germline assignment: CDR1 SGHTA and CDR2 FQGTGA. The V end was cut by 1 base, the J end by 3 bases, with 12 bases between. This CDR3 contains 15 residues. With 60 Vbeta and 13 Jbeta primers, the PCR was carried out. Produced via immunoSEQ multiplex PCR; TCRdb's table is partial and in-frame only. This table has 150,000 to 200,000 clones, around 77% appearing once. Study-wide findings and caveats: Analyzed later, most CMV-associated TCR beta chains appeared HLA-restricted.

The sample taken for sequencing was PBMCs. This receptor was obtained from a woman aged 40 to 55 in good health and CMV-seronegative. The chain recombines TRBV7-3 with TRBJ1-1, with D unresolved. CDR3 residues: CASSLMSGFDTEAFF. In DNA, the CDR3 is TGTGCCAGCAGCTTAATGAGCGGGTTTGACACTGAAGCTTTCTTT.